This T cell receptor beta chain is from a study of cytomegalovirus exposure and HLA in healthy donors. The PCR was carried out with 60 Vbeta primers and 13 Jbeta primers. Profiled with immunoSEQ multiplex PCR; TCRdb holds only in-frame clones, not every one. Here the sample spans 150,000 to 200,000 clones, around 80% being singletons. The CDR3 covers 13 residues. CDR1 MGHRA and CDR2 YSYEKL come from the germline V gene. This TCR derives from a woman aged 35 to 49 in good health and CMV-seronegative. The sequenced sample consisted of PBMCs. V usage is TRBV4-1 and J usage is TRBJ2-5; possible D gene TRBD1, 5 bases. The better agreement between TRBJ2-7 and the DNA end casts doubt on the J call. CDR3 DNA sequence: TGCGCCAGCAGCCTCGACAGCTCCTACGAGCAGTACTTC. Translating it yields CASSLDSSYEQYF.